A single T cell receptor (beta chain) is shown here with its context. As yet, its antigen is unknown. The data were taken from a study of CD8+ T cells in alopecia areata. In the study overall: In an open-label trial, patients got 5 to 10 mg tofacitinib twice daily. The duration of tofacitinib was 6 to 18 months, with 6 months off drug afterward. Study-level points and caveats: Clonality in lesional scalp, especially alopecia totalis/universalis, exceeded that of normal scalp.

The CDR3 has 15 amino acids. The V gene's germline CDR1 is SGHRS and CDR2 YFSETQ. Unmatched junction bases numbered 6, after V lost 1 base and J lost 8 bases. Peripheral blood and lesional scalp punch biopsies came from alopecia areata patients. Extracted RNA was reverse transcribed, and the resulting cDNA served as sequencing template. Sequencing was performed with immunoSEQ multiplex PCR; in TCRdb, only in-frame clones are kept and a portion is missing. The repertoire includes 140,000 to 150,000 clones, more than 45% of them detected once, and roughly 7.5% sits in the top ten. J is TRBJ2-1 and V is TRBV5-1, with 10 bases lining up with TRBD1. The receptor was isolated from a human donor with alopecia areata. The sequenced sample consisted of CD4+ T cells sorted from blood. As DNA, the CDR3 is TGCGCCAGCAGCTTGTGGGACAGGGGTAGGGATGAGCAGTTCTTC. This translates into CASSLWDRGRDEQFF.